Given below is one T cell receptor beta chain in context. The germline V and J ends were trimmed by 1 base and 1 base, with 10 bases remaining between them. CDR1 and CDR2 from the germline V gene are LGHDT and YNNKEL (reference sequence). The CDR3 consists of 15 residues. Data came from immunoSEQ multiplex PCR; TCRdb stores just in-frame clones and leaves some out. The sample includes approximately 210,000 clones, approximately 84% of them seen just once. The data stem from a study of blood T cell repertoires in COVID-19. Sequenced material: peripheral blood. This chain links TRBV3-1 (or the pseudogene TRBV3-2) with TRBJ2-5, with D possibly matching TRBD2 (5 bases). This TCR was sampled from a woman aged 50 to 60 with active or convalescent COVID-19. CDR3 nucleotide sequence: TGTGCCAGCAGCCAAGCACTAGGCTTCCAAGAGACCCAGTACTTC. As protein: CASSQALGFQETQYF.